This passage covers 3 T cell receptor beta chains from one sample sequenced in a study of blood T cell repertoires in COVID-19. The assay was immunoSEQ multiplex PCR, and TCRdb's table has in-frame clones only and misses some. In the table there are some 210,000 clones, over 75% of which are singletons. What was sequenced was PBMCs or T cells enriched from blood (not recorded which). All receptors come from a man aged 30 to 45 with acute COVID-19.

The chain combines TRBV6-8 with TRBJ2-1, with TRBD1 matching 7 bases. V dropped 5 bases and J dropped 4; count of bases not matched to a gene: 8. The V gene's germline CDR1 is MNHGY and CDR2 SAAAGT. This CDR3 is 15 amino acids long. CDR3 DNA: TGTGCCAGCAGTGAAAGGACAGGCCGTTACAATGAGCAGTTCTTC. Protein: CASSERTGRYNEQFF.

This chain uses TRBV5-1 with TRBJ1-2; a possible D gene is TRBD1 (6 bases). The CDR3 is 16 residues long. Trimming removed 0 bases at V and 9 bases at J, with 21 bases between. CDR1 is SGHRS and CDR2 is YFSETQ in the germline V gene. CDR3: CASSLGGTPSESRYTF. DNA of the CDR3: TGCGCCAGCAGCTTGGGTGGGACACCCTCCGAATCGCGCTACACCTTC.

CDR3 sequence: CASSLQGANEQYF. The CDR3 DNA is TGCGCCAGCAGCCTACAGGGGGCTAACGAGCAGTACTTC. This chain links TRBV4-1 with TRBJ2-7; 9 bases are shared with TRBD1. The CDR3 spans 13 residues. With 4 bases clipped from V and 5 bases from J, the junction kept 3 bases outside the gene matches. The germline gives CDR1 MGHRA, CDR2 YSYEKL.